The 10 T cell receptor beta chains below come from one sample, sequenced in a study of T cell responses to AZD1222 COVID-19 vaccine (dated by TCRdb to the early 2020s). Library preparation employed the immunoSEQ multiplex PCR assay. Drawn from immuneACCESS, this table holds only the in-frame rearrangements with V and J called that TCRdb kept. Clones are partly lost; checked studies trace under half to an unresolved V gene and leave the rest unexplained. The sample records roughly 120,000 clones, approximately 90% of which are singletons. The top ten clones comprise 4% to 5% of the sample. This sample's time point label indicates: about 28 days (+/-7) after the second vaccine dose. The treatment or condition label for this specimen denotes: meningococcal conjugate vaccine given as trial control. Source: peripheral blood, taken 28 days after the second dose of the MenACWY control vaccine. Receptor source: an adult who received the MenACWY meningococcal vaccine as a control.

The chain employs TRBV6-5 and TRBJ2-7; tentative D call: TRBD1 (5 bases). Germline CDR1 reads MNHEY; CDR2 reads SVGAGI. The length of the CDR3 is 13 residues. V was clipped by 6 bases and J by 2 bases, with 11 bases between them. DNA for the CDR3: TGTGCCAGCAGCCCCCGCAGGGCCTACGAGCAGTACTTC. Residues: CASSPRRAYEQYF.

This clone was observed a single time. CDR3: CASSQEQGGPFKEKLFF. In DNA form, the CDR3 reads TGCGCCAGCAGCCAAGAACAGGGAGGGCCTTTTAAAGAAAAACTGTTTTTT. This rearrangement joins TRBV4-3 to TRBJ1-4, with a tentative D call TRBD1 (6 bases). Germline-derived CDR1 and CDR2 are LGHNA and YSLEER. The CDR3 totals 17 residues. Trimming shortened V by 0 bases and J by 8 bases, and 19 bases separated the two germline ends.

V usage is TRBV27 and J usage is TRBJ2-5; D remains ambiguous. This CDR3 has 14 amino acids. Germline V gene data show CDR1 as MNHEY and CDR2 as SMNVEV (reference sequence). The CDR3 spells CDAMFGQLQETQYF. CDR3 bases: TGTGACGCTATGTTTGGGCAGTTACAAGAGACCCAGTACTTC.

The chain employs TRBV7-8 and TRBJ2-7, with no clear D. Per the germline V gene, CDR1 is SGHVS and CDR2 is FQNEAQ. V lost 1 base and J lost 0, with 7 bases in between. The CDR3 loop spans 14 amino acids. The CDR3 DNA reads as TGTGCCAGCAGCTTAGGGACGGCCTCCTACGAGCAGTACTTC. Translation gives CASSLGTASYEQYF.

The chain uses TRBV7-2 and TRBJ1-4; unclear D gene. The CDR3 is 13 residues long. Trimming cost V 6 bases and J 1 base, with 6 bases left between them. Germline CDR1 and CDR2: SGHTA and FQGNSA. The CDR3 spells CASSLGTNEKLFF. For the CDR3, the DNA is TGTGCCAGCAGTTTGGGAACTAATGAAAAACTGTTTTTT. The full variable domain, with the rest looked up from reference TRBV7-2 and TRBJ1-4, is GAGVSQSPSNKVTEKGKDVELRCDPISGHTALYWYRQSLGQGLEFLIYFQGNSAPDKSGLPSDRFSAERTGGSVSTLTIQRTQQEDSAVYLCASSLGTNEKLFFGSGTQLSVL.

The V gene is TRBV28, the J gene TRBJ1-5, with D hard to call. The ends were cut back, 3 bases at V and 6 bases at J, with 6 bases in the middle. This CDR3 has 12 amino acids. CDR1 is MDHEN, CDR2 SYDVKM, per germline. The CDR3 spells CASSFERQPQHF. In DNA, the CDR3 is TGTGCCAGCAGTTTTGAGCGTCAGCCCCAGCATTTT.

The chain joins TRBV6-5 to TRBJ2-7; 7 bases match TRBD2. Trimming took 5 bases from V and 3 from J; bases not matched to a gene: 4. This CDR3 is 13 amino acids long. Germline V gene data show CDR1 as MNHEY and CDR2 as SVGAGI. For the CDR3, the DNA is TGTGCCAGCAGTCCGACTAGCAGCTACGAGCAGTACTTC. Translation: CASSPTSSYEQYF.

V usage is TRBV28 and J usage is TRBJ1-4; D uncertain. V dropped 2 bases and J dropped 0 bases, with 10 bases sitting between them. The CDR3 totals 16 residues. Per the germline V gene, CDR1 is MDHEN and CDR2 is SYDVKM. The CDR3 is CASSLIRPATNEKLFF. The DNA of the CDR3 is TGTGCCAGCAGTTTAATTCGGCCCGCAACTAATGAAAAACTGTTTTTT.

The chain recombines TRBV13 with TRBJ2-1; 7 bases align to TRBD1. The CDR3 totals 16 residues. Germline assignment: CDR1 PRHDT and CDR2 FYEKMQ (reference sequence). V was pared by 0 bases and J by 9 bases, with 11 bases of the junction left unmatched. The CDR3 protein is CASSLGLGTEKFEQFF. The CDR3 DNA reads TGTGCCAGCAGCTTAGGCCTCGGGACAGAAAAGTTTGAGCAGTTCTTC.

The V call is TRBV24-1, the J call TRBJ2-2; TRBD1 matches at 7 bases. In germline, CDR1 is KGHDR, CDR2 SFDVKD. Trimming cost V 4 bases and J 9 bases; bases outside gene matches: 7. This CDR3 spans 14 amino acids. The CDR3 sequence: CATSDRRDSRELFF. CDR3 sequence (DNA): TGTGCCACCAGTGACCGCCGGGACAGCCGGGAGCTGTTTTTT.